This is a list of T cell receptor beta chains from one sample in a study of regulatory T cells in long-lasting Graves disease. TCRdb passed the multiplex PCR reads through MiXCR, listing each CDR3 protein once. The table has roughly 500,000 distinct CDR3 sequences, around 15% seen once. The data also belong to a second study, concerning T cells in Graves' hyperthyroidism and ophthalmopathy.

The starting material was peripheral blood mononuclear cells (PBMCs), obtained at new diagnosis, from a patient treated with antithyroid drugs. The receptors here all came from a woman in her fifties or sixties with Graves disease. The CDR3 runs from the conserved cysteine through the conserved F or W. D genes are given only for firm matches. Clone size is given for some rows only: seen once, a few or many times, or a class if the clone is expanded.

v_gene: TRBV10-2
j_gene: TRBJ2-7
d_gene: TRBD2
abundance: -
CDR3aa: CASREGGFSGSDEQYF
CDR3nt: TGCGCCAGCAGGGAGGGGGGTTTTAGCGGGAGCGACGAGCAGTACTTC

v_gene: TRBV3-1
j_gene: TRBJ2-5
d_gene: -
abundance: many
CDR3aa: CASSQGVSGELAIETQYF
CDR3nt: TGTGCCAGCAGCCAAGGGGTATCGGGGGAACTAGCAATCGAGACCCAGTACTTC

v_gene: TRBV5-4
j_gene: TRBJ2-7
d_gene: TRBD2
abundance: -
CDR3aa: CASSRLTSGEQYF
CDR3nt: TGTGCCAGCAGCAGATTGACTAGCGGCGAGCAGTACTTC

v_gene: TRBV7-9
j_gene: TRBJ1-6
d_gene: -
abundance: many
CDR3aa: CASSLGANSPLHF
CDR3nt: TGTGCCAGCAGCTTAGGAGCTAATTCACCCCTCCACTTT

v_gene: TRBV28
j_gene: TRBJ1-5
d_gene: -
abundance: many
CDR3aa: CASTLTLAAQPQHF
CDR3nt: TGTGCCAGCACTCTGACTCTTGCGGCTCAGCCCCAGCATTTT

v_gene: TRBV11-2
j_gene: TRBJ2-3
d_gene: TRBD2
abundance: many
CDR3aa: CASSSRLAGVIDTQYF
CDR3nt: TGTGCCAGCAGCTCCAGACTAGCGGGAGTCATAGATACGCAGTATTTT

v_gene: TRBV6-5
j_gene: TRBJ2-3
d_gene: -
abundance: many
CDR3aa: CASSYFEGPEDTQYF
CDR3nt: TGTGCCAGCAGTTACTTTGAGGGCCCGGAAGATACGCAGTATTTT

v_gene: TRBV6-1
j_gene: TRBJ1-5
d_gene: TRBD1
abundance: many
CDR3aa: CASKEGANSNQPQHF
CDR3nt: TGTGCCAGCAAGGAGGGGGCGAATAGCAATCAGCCCCAGCATTTT

v_gene: TRBV9
j_gene: TRBJ1-1
d_gene: -
abundance: -
CDR3aa: CASSVSGTTEAFF
CDR3nt: TGTGCCAGCAGCGTCTCTGGGACCACTGAAGCTTTCTTT

v_gene: TRBV28
j_gene: TRBJ2-7
d_gene: -
abundance: many
CDR3aa: CASSSPDSSYEQYF
CDR3nt: TGTGCCAGCAGCTCCCCGGACAGCTCCTACGAGCAGTACTTC

v_gene: TRBV19
j_gene: TRBJ1-2
d_gene: TRBD1
abundance: many
CDR3aa: CASSIAGGQVDYGYTF
CDR3nt: TGTGCCAGTAGTATCGCGGGTGGACAGGTCGACTATGGCTACACCTTC

v_gene: TRBV10-3
j_gene: TRBJ2-1
d_gene: TRBD2
abundance: few
CDR3aa: CATLGLAGDFSYNEQFF
CDR3nt: TGTGCCACACTGGGACTAGCGGGAGACTTCTCCTACAATGAGCAGTTCTTC

v_gene: TRBV2
j_gene: TRBJ2-5
d_gene: -
abundance: many
CDR3aa: CASSEGGEETQYF
CDR3nt: TGTGCCAGCAGTGAAGGGGGCGAAGAGACCCAGTACTTC

v_gene: TRBV28
j_gene: TRBJ1-2
d_gene: -
abundance: many
CDR3aa: CASSFPGNGYTF
CDR3nt: TGTGCCAGCAGTTTTCCTGGGAATGGCTACACCTTC

v_gene: TRBV4-2
j_gene: TRBJ2-3
d_gene: TRBD2
abundance: -
CDR3aa: CASSQQPGLAGGRIDTQYF
CDR3nt: TGTGCCAGCAGCCAACAACCGGGACTAGCGGGAGGGAGGATAGATACGCAGTATTTT

v_gene: TRBV5-1
j_gene: TRBJ2-3
d_gene: -
abundance: many
CDR3aa: CASSSGADESTDTQYF
CDR3nt: TGCGCCAGCAGCAGTGGGGCAGACGAGAGCACAGATACGCAGTATTTT

v_gene: TRBV5-6
j_gene: TRBJ2-1
d_gene: -
abundance: few
CDR3aa: CAGSLVQGSYNEQFF
CDR3nt: TGTGCCGGCAGCTTGGTGCAGGGCTCCTACAATGAGCAGTTCTTC

v_gene: TRBV28
j_gene: TRBJ1-2
d_gene: -
abundance: many
CDR3aa: CASSFINYGYTF
CDR3nt: TGTGCCAGCAGTTTTATTAACTATGGCTACACCTTC

v_gene: TRBV20-1
j_gene: TRBJ1-5
d_gene: TRBD1
abundance: -
CDR3aa: CSARPHGQGAGEANQPQHF
CDR3nt: TGCAGTGCTAGACCCCATGGACAGGGGGCGGGAGAGGCCAATCAGCCCCAGCATTTT

v_gene: TRBV12-3/TRBV12-4
j_gene: TRBJ2-7
d_gene: -
abundance: many
CDR3aa: CASSFVSGQSYEQYF
CDR3nt: TGTGCCAGCAGTTTTGTGAGCGGGCAGTCCTACGAGCAGTACTTC

v_gene: TRBV5-1
j_gene: TRBJ1-2
d_gene: -
abundance: many
CDR3aa: CASSENGELGGYTF
CDR3nt: TGCGCCAGCAGCGAAAACGGGGAACTTGGCGGCTACACCTTC

v_gene: TRBV19
j_gene: TRBJ2-1
d_gene: -
abundance: -
CDR3aa: CASSMETIEQFF
CDR3nt: TGTGCCAGTAGTATGGAGACGATCGAGCAGTTCTTC

v_gene: TRBV18
j_gene: TRBJ2-1
d_gene: -
abundance: many
CDR3aa: CASSPGDNEQFF
CDR3nt: TGTGCCAGCTCACCGGGAGACAATGAGCAGTTCTTC

v_gene: TRBV28
j_gene: TRBJ1-1
d_gene: -
abundance: few
CDR3aa: CASSLVRNTEALF
CDR3nt: TGTGCCAGCAGTTTAGTACGGAACACTGAAGCTCTCTTT

v_gene: TRBV29-1
j_gene: TRBJ1-1
d_gene: -
abundance: many
CDR3aa: CSAHREWHTEAFF
CDR3nt: TGCAGCGCCCATCGGGAGTGGCACACTGAAGCTTTCTTT

v_gene: TRBV2
j_gene: TRBJ2-3
d_gene: TRBD2
abundance: many
CDR3aa: CAGTSGPSTDTQYF
CDR3nt: TGTGCCGGAACTAGCGGACCTAGCACAGATACGCAGTATTTT

v_gene: TRBV3-1
j_gene: TRBJ2-7
d_gene: TRBD1
abundance: many
CDR3aa: CASSQDSGQGLEQYF
CDR3nt: TGTGCCAGCAGCCAAGATTCCGGACAGGGCCTCGAGCAGTACTTC

v_gene: TRBV6-5
j_gene: TRBJ1-5
d_gene: -
abundance: many
CDR3aa: CASSYDVNSNQPQHF
CDR3nt: TGTGCCAGCAGTTACGACGTAAATAGCAATCAGCCCCAGCATTTT

v_gene: TRBV18
j_gene: TRBJ2-7
d_gene: TRBD1
abundance: few
CDR3aa: CASSLGQGMTYEQYF
CDR3nt: TGTGCCAGCTCACTAGGACAGGGGATGACCTACGAGCAGTACTTC

v_gene: TRBV6-2/TRBV6-3
j_gene: TRBJ2-3
d_gene: -
abundance: many
CDR3aa: CASSYEQHTDTQYF
CDR3nt: TGTGCCAGCAGTTACGAACAACACACAGATACGCAGTATTTT

v_gene: TRBV7-9
j_gene: TRBJ2-5
d_gene: TRBD2
abundance: -
CDR3aa: CASSWGLAGARETQYF
CDR3nt: TGTGCCAGCAGCTGGGGACTAGCGGGAGCAAGAGAGACCCAGTACTTC

v_gene: TRBV10-3
j_gene: TRBJ2-1
d_gene: -
abundance: few
CDR3aa: CAISPDQRAGYNEQFF
CDR3nt: TGTGCCATCAGCCCAGATCAGCGGGCCGGCTACAATGAGCAGTTCTTC

v_gene: TRBV6-1
j_gene: TRBJ2-6
d_gene: TRBD1
abundance: many
CDR3aa: CASVLGDRGARSRANVLTF
CDR3nt: TGTGCCAGCGTACTGGGGGACAGGGGCGCGAGATCTAGGGCCAACGTCCTGACTTTC

v_gene: TRBV12-3/TRBV12-4
j_gene: TRBJ2-1
d_gene: -
abundance: many
CDR3aa: CASRGGRYNEQFF
CDR3nt: TGTGCCAGCCGTGGGGGGAGGTACAATGAGCAGTTCTTC

v_gene: TRBV7-8
j_gene: TRBJ2-7
d_gene: TRBD1
abundance: many
CDR3aa: CASSLAGGDSYEQYF
CDR3nt: TGTGCCAGCAGCTTAGCAGGGGGCGATTCCTACGAGCAGTACTTC

v_gene: TRBV28
j_gene: TRBJ1-5
d_gene: TRBD1
abundance: many
CDR3aa: CASSLYRGGGQPQHF
CDR3nt: TGTGCCAGCAGTTTATACAGGGGGGGTGGGCAGCCCCAGCATTTT

v_gene: TRBV29-1
j_gene: TRBJ1-2
d_gene: -
abundance: many
CDR3aa: CSDAIGDYGYTF
CDR3nt: TGCAGCGACGCAATTGGTGACTATGGCTACACCTTC

v_gene: TRBV20-1
j_gene: TRBJ1-1
d_gene: -
abundance: many
CDR3aa: CSARDFFFDMNTEAFF
CDR3nt: TGCAGTGCTAGAGATTTTTTCTTTGATATGAACACTGAAGCTTTCTTT

v_gene: TRBV5-6
j_gene: TRBJ1-5
d_gene: -
abundance: many
CDR3aa: CASSTINSNQPQHF
CDR3nt: TGTGCCAGCAGCACCATAAATAGCAATCAGCCCCAGCATTTT

v_gene: TRBV3-1
j_gene: TRBJ1-3
d_gene: -
abundance: many
CDR3aa: CASRPTSTGRFGNTIYF
CDR3nt: TGTGCCAGCAGACCTACATCGACAGGTCGATTCGGAAACACCATATATTTT

v_gene: TRBV10-3
j_gene: TRBJ2-1
d_gene: TRBD2
abundance: many
CDR3aa: CAISQTLGLAVNEQFF
CDR3nt: TGTGCCATCAGCCAAACCCTGGGACTAGCTGTCAATGAGCAGTTCTTC